Sequencing of this T cell receptor beta chain was carried out in a study of T cells after yellow fever vaccination. Study-level results: A small proportion of clonotypes was detected in both the CD4 and CD8 compartments. The booster response re-showed most primary clones: approximately 95% CD4, 88% CD8. It was a weaker secondary response, yet one that peaked faster, at day 5 versus 15.

Researchers made TCR cDNA using 5'RACE template switching, and this step added a universal primer site and UMIs. Using its own MiXCR run on the 5' RACE reads, TCRdb lists one record per CDR3 protein. The sample includes just under 600,000 distinct CDR3 sequences, roughly 12% seen only once; the top ten take over 12%. As for this clonotype: Its antigen remains unidentified.

CDR1 and CDR2 from the germline V gene are KGHDR and SFDVKD. With V trimmed by 6 bases and J by 4 bases, 4 bases remained unmatched. The CDR3 covers 15 residues. This clonotype was obtained from a man aged 30 to 39 who received the YFV17D yellow fever vaccine. The source was PBMCs, collected on the day of the yellow fever booster vaccination. This chain connects TRBV24-1 to TRBJ2-3, with 12 bases fitting TRBD1. The CDR3 reads CATSSGTGGPDTQYF. In nucleotides, the CDR3 is TGTGCCACCAGTTCCGGGACAGGGGGCCCAGATACGCAGTATTTT.